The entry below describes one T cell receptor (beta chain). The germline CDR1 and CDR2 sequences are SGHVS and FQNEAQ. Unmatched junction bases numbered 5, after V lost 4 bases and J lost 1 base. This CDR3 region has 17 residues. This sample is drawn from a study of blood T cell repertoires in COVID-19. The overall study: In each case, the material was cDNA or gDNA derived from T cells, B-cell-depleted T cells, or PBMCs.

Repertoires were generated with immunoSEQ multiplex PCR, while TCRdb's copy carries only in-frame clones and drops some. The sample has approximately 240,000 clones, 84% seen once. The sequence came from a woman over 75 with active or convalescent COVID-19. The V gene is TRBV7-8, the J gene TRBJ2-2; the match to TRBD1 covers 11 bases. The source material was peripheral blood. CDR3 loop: CASSSRTGGGNTGELFF. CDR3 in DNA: TGTGCCAGCAGCTCCCGGACAGGGGGCGGGAACACCGGGGAGCTGTTTTTT.